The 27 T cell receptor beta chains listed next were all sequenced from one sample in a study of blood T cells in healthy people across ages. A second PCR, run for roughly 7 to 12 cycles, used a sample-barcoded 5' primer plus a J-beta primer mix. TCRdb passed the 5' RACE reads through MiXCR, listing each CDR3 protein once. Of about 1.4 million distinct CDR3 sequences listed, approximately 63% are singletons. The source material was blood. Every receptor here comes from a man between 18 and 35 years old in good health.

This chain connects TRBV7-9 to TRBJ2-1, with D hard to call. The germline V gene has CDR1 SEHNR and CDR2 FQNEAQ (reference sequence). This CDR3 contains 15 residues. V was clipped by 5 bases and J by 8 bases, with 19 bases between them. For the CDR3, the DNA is TGTGCCAGCAGCCAATTGCAGAACAACCGGGATGAGCAGTTCTTC. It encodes CASSQLQNNRDEQFF.

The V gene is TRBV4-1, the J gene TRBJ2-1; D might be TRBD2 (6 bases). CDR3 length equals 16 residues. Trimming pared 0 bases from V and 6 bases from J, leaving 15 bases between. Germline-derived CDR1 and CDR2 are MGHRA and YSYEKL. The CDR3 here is CASSQEGDSSPNEQFF. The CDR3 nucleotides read TGCGCCAGCAGCCAAGAAGGGGACTCGTCCCCCAATGAGCAGTTCTTC.

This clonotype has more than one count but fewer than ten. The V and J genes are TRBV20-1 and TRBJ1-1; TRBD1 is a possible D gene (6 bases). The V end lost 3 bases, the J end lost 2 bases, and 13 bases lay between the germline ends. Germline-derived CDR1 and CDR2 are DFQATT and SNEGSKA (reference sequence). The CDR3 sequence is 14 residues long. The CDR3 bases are TGCAGTGCTAGTAACAGGGTCGGCAACACTGAAGCTTTCTTT. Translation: CSASNRVGNTEAFF.

The CDR3 coding sequence is TGCGCCAGCAGCCAGAGGGGAAGGGGGACGTACAATGAGCAGTTCTTC. It encodes CASSQRGRGTYNEQFF. V gene TRBV4-1 combines with J gene TRBJ2-1; D may be TRBD1 (6 bases). CDR1 is MGHRA, CDR2 YSYEKL, per germline. Trimming took 3 bases from V and 4 from J, leaving 16 bases between them. The CDR3 covers 16 residues.

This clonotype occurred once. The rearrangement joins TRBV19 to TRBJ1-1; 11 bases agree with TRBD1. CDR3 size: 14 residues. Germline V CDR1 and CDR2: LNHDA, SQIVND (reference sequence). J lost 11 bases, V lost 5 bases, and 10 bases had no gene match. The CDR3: CASSHGQGAKEAFF. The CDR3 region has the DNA TGTGCCAGTAGTCATGGACAGGGGGCGAAAGAGGCTTTCTTT.

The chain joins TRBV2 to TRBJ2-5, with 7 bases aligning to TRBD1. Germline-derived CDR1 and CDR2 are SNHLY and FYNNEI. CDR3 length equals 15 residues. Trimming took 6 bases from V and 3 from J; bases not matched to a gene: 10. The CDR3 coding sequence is TGTGCCAGCAGACAACAGGGGCTTGGGGAAGAGACCCAGTACTTC. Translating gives CASRQQGLGEETQYF.

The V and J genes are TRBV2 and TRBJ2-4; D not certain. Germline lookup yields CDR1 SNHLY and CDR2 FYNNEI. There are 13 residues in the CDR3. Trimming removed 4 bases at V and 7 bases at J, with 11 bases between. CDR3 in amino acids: CASSVQVRNIQYF. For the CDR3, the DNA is TGTGCCAGCAGTGTCCAGGTCCGGAACATTCAGTACTTC.

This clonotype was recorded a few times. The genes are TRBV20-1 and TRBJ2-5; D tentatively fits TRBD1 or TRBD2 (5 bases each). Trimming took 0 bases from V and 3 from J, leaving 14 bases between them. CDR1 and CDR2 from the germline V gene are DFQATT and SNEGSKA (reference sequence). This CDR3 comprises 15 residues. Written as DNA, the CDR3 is TGCAGTGCTAGAGATCACAGGAGGCTTGAAGAGACCCAGTACTTC. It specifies CSARDHRRLEETQYF.

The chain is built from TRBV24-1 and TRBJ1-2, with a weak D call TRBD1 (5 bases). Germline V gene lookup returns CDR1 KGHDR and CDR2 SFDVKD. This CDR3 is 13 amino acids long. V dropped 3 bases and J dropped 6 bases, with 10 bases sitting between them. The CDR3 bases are TGTGCCACCAGTGATGCCAGGGTGGATGGCTACACCTTC. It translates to CATSDARVDGYTF.

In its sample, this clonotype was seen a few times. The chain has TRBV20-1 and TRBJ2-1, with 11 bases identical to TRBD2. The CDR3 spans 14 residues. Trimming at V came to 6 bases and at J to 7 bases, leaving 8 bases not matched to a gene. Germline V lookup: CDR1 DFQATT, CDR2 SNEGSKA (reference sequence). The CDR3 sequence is CSALGLAAPNEQFF. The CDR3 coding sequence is TGCAGTGCCTTGGGACTAGCGGCTCCTAATGAGCAGTTCTTC.

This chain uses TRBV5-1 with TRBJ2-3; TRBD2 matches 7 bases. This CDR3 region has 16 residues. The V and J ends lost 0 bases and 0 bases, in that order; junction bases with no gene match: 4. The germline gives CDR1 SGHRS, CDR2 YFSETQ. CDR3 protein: CASSLGTSTSTDTQYF. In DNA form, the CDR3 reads TGCGCCAGCAGCTTGGGGACTAGTACTAGCACAGATACGCAGTATTTT.

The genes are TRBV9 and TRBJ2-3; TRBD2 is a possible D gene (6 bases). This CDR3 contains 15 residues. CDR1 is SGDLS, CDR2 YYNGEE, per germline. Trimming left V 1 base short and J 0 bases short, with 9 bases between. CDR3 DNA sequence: TGTGCCAGCAGCGTAATTAGCGGAAGCACAGATACGCAGTATTTT. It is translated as CASSVISGSTDTQYF.

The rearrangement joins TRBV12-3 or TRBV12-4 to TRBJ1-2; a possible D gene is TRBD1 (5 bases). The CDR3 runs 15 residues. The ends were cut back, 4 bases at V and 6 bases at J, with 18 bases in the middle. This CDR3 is CASSSLQVWSDGYTF. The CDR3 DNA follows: TGTGCCAGCAGTTCATTACAGGTTTGGAGTGATGGCTACACCTTC.

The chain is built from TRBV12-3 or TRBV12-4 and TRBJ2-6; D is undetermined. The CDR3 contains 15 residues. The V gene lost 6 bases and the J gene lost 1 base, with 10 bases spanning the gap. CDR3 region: CASSFAGSGANVLTF. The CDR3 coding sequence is TGTGCCAGCAGCTTCGCAGGATCTGGGGCCAACGTCCTGACTTTC.

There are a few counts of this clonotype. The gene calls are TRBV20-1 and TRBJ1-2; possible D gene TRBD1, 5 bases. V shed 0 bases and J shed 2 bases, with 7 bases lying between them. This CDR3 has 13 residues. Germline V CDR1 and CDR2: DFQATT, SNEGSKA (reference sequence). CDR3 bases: TGCAGTGCTAGAGAGACAGACAACTATGGCTACACCTTC. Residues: CSARETDNYGYTF.

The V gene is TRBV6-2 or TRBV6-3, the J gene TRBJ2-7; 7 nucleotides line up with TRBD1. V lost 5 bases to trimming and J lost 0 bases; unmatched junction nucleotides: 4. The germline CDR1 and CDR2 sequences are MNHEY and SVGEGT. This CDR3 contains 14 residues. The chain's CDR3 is CASSTDRVSYEQYF. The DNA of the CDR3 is TGTGCCAGCAGTACCGACAGGGTCTCCTACGAGCAGTACTTC.

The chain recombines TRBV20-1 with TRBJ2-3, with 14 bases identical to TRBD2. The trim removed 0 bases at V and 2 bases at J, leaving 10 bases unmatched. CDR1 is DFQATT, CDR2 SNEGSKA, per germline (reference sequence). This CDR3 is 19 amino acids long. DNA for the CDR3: TGCAGTGCTAGAGACCTAGGACTAGCGGGAGGTCTGTTCACAGATACGCAGTATTTT. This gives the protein CSARDLGLAGGLFTDTQYF.

DNA of the CDR3: TGTGCCAGCAGCGTCGCCTTACTAGCGGGGGGCACAGATACGCAGTATTTT. Amino acids: CASSVALLAGGTDTQYF. The rearrangement joins TRBV9 to TRBJ2-3, with 11 bases matching TRBD2. The V segment lost 2 bases and the J segment 1 base; nucleotides outside the gene matches: 6. The V gene's germline CDR1 is SGDLS and CDR2 YYNGEE. The CDR3 runs 17 residues. Complete variable domain (other parts from reference TRBV9 and TRBJ2-3): DSGVTQTPKHLITATGQRVTLRCSPRSGDLSVYWYQQSLDQGLQFLIQYYNGEERAKGNILERFSAQQFPDLHSELNLSSLELGDSALYFCASSVALLAGGTDTQYFGPGTRLTVL.

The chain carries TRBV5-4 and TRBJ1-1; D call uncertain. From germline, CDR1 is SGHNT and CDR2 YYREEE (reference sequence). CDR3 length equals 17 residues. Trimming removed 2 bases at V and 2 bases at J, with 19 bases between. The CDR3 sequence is CASSFGGPAGKNTEAFF. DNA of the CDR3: TGTGCCAGCAGCTTTGGAGGCCCGGCGGGAAAAAACACTGAAGCTTTCTTT.

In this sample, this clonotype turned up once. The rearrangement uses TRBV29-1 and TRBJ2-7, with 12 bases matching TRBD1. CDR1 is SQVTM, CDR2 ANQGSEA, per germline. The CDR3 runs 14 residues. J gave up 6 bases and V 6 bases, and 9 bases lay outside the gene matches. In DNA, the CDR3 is TGCAGCGTCCTCACCCTGGGACAGGGGGCCGAGCAGTACTTC. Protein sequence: CSVLTLGQGAEQYF.

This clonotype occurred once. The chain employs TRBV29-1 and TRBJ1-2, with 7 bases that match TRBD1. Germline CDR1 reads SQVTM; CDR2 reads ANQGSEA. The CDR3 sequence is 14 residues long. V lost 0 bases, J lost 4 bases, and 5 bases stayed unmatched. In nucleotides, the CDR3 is TGCAGCGTTGAAGATGGGACAGAGATCTATGGCTACACCTTC. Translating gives CSVEDGTEIYGYTF.

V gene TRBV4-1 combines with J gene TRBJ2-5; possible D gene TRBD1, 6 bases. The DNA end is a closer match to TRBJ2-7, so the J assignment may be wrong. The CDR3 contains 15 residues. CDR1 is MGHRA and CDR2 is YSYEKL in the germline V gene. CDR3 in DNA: TGCGCCAGCAGCCAAGGGGACAAGACCGCCTACGAGCAGTACTTC. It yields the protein CASSQGDKTAYEQYF.

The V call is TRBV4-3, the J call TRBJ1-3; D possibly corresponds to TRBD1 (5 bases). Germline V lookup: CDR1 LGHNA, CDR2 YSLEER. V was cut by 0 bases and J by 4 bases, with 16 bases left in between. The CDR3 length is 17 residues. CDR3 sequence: CASSQDGGGNGGNTIYF. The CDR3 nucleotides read TGCGCCAGCAGCCAAGATGGGGGGGGAAACGGCGGAAACACCATATATTTT.

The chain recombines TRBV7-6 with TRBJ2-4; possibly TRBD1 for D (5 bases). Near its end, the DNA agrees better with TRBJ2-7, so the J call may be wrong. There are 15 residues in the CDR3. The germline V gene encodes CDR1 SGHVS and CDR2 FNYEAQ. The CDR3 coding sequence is TGTGCCAGCAGCTTAGAGGCGCGCCAGGGCTACGAGCAGTACTTC. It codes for CASSLEARQGYEQYF.

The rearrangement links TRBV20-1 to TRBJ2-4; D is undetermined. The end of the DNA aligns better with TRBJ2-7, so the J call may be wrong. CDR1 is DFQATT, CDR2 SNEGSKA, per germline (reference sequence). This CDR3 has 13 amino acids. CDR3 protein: CSARGPKSYEQYF. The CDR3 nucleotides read TGCAGTGCTCGAGGCCCAAAATCCTACGAGCAGTACTTC.

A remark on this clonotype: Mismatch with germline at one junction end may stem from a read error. CDR3: CTSSLRNGYEQYF. CDR3 DNA sequence: TGTACCAGCAGTTTACGAAATGGTTACGAGCAGTACTTC. The chain joins TRBV12-3 or TRBV12-4 to TRBJ2-7, with unresolved D. CDR3 length equals 13 residues.

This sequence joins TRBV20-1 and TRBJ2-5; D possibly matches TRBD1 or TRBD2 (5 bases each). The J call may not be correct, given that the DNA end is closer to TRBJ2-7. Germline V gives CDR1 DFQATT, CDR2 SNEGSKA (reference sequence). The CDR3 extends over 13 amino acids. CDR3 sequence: CSARGPIAYEQYF. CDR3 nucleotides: TGCAGTGCTAGGGGACCGATAGCCTACGAGCAGTACTTC.